These 7 T cell receptor beta chains share one sample of origin, sequenced in a study of cytomegalovirus exposure and HLA in healthy donors. PCR was performed using 60 Vbeta and 13 Jbeta primers. Measured with immunoSEQ multiplex PCR; TCRdb has only the in-frame clones, and not every one. The table lists some 140,000 clones, approximately 71% of them singletons, with approximately 2% in the top ten. The specimen sequenced was PBMCs. These receptors were collected from a man aged 25-40 years in good health and CMV-seronegative.

The sample holds a few counts of this clone. V and J are TRBV6-1 and TRBJ2-3; tentatively, D is TRBD1 (5 bases). V lost 0 bases and J lost 5, with 6 bases in between. This CDR3 has 13 amino acids. The germline V gene has CDR1 MNHNS and CDR2 SASEGT. The CDR3 DNA is TGTGCCAGCAGTGAAGCGACAGTAGATACGCAGTATTTT. This sequence encodes CASSEATVDTQYF.

J is TRBJ2-1 and V is TRBV11-3; 7 bases map to TRBD1. With 5 bases clipped from V and 0 bases from J, the junction kept 4 bases outside the gene matches. The CDR3 contains 15 residues. Germline V gene data show CDR1 as SGHNT and CDR2 as YENEEA. CDR3 amino acids: CASSPTGSSYNEQFF. The CDR3 coding sequence is TGTGCCAGCAGCCCGACAGGGAGCTCCTACAATGAGCAGTTCTTC.

This chain connects TRBV19 to TRBJ1-1; a weak D match, TRBD1 (6 bases). The CDR3 extends over 14 amino acids. Germline CDR1 reads LNHDA; CDR2 reads SQIVND (reference sequence). Trimming cost V 4 bases and J 1 base, with 10 bases left between them. CDR3 nucleotide sequence: TGTGCCAGTAGTAACCAGGGGAGGAACACTGAAGCTTTCTTT. Its protein product is CASSNQGRNTEAFF.

V usage is TRBV19 and J usage is TRBJ2-1, with 14 bases fitting TRBD2. Germline CDR1 reads LNHDA; CDR2 reads SQIVND (reference sequence). This CDR3 has 21 amino acids. V shed 3 bases, J shed 0 bases, and the junction held 13 bases outside the gene matches. CDR3 sequence: CASSIGGLAGGSQSSYNEQFF. The CDR3 bases are TGTGCCAGTAGTATTGGCGGACTAGCGGGAGGCTCTCAGAGCTCCTACAATGAGCAGTTCTTC.

The chain has TRBV27 and TRBJ1-4, with TRBD1 identical over 10 bases. CDR3 length equals 16 residues. Germline CDR1 MNHEY, CDR2 SMNVEV (reference sequence). The J segment lost 8 bases and the V segment lost 5 bases, leaving 11 bases of the junction unmatched. CDR3 in amino acids: CASSRKRQGAREKLFF. In nucleotides, the CDR3 is TGTGCCAGCAGTAGAAAGAGACAGGGGGCGAGGGAAAAACTGTTTTTT.

The rearrangement joins TRBV27 to TRBJ2-5, with 9 bases that match TRBD1. J gave up 5 bases and V 5 bases, and 15 bases lay outside the gene matches. This CDR3 is 17 amino acids long. Germline V gene lookup returns CDR1 MNHEY and CDR2 SMNVEV (reference sequence). This chain's CDR3 is CASSELGPGQGWETQYF. CDR3 DNA sequence: TGTGCCAGCAGTGAACTAGGGCCCGGACAGGGGTGGGAGACCCAGTACTTC.

The rearrangement uses TRBV19 and TRBJ1-5; 8 bases map to TRBD1. In germline, CDR1 is LNHDA, CDR2 SQIVND (reference sequence). CDR3 length: 14 residues. V lost 1 base, J lost 4 bases, and 0 bases stayed unmatched. The CDR3 bases are TGTGCCAGTAGTATAGGACAGGGGAATCAGCCCCAGCATTTT. It is translated as CASSIGQGNQPQHF.